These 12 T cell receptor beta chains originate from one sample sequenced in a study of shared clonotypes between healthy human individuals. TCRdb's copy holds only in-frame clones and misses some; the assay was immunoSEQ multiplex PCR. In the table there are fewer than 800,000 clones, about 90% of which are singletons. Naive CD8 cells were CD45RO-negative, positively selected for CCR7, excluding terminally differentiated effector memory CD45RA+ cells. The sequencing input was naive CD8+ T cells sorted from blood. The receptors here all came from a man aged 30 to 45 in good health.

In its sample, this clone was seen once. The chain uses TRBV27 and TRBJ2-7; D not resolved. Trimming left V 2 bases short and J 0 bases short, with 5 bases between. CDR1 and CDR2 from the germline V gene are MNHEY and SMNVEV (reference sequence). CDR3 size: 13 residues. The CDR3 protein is CASSLISSYEQYF. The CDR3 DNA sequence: TGTGCCAGCAGTTTAATAAGCTCCTACGAGCAGTACTTC.

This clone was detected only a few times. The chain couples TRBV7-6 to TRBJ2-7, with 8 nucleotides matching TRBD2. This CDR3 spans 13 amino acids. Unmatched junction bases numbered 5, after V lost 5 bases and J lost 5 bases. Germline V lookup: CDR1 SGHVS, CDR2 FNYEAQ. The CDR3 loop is CASSRGLGDEQYF. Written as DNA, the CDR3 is TGTGCCAGCAGCCGGGGACTAGGGGACGAGCAGTACTTC.

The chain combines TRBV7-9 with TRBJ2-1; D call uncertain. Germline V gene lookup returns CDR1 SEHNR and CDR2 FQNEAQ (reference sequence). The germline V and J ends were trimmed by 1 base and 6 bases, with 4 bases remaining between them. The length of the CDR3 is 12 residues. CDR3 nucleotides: TGTGCCAGCAGCTTAGTATTCAATGAGCAGTTCTTC. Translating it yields CASSLVFNEQFF.

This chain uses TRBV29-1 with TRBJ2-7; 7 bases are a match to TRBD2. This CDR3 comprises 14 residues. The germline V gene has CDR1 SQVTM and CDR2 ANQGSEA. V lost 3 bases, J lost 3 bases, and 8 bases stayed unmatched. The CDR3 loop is CSVEGGTQNYEQYF. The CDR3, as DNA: TGCAGCGTTGAGGGGGGGACCCAGAACTACGAGCAGTACTTC.

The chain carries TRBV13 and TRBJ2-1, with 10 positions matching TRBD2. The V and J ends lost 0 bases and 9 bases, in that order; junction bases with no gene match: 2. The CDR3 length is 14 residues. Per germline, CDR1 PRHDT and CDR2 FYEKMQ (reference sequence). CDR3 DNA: TGTGCCAGCAGCTTAGGGCTAGCGGGAGTTGAGCAGTTCTTC. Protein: CASSLGLAGVEQFF.

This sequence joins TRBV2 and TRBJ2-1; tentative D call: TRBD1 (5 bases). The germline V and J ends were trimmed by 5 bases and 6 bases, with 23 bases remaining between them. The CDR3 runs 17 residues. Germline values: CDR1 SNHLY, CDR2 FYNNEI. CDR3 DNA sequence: TGTGCCAGCAGTCTGGACACCAAAGGTCCCAGGACCAATGAGCAGTTCTTC. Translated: CASSLDTKGPRTNEQFF.

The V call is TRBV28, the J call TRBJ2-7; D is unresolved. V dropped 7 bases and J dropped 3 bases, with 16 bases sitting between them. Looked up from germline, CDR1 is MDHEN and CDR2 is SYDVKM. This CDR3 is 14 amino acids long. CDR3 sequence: CASTRIGRFYEQYF. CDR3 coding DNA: TGTGCCAGCACTCGAATCGGCAGGTTCTACGAGCAGTACTTC.

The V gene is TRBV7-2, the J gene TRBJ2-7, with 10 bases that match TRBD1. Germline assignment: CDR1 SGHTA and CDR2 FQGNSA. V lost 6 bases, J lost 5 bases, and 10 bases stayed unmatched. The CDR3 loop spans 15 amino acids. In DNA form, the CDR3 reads TGTGCCAGCAGTAGGCGGGACAGGGGATACGACGAGCAGTACTTC. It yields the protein CASSRRDRGYDEQYF.

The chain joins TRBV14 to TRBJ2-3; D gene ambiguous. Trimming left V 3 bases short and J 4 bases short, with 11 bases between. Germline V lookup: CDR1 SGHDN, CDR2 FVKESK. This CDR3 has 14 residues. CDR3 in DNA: TGTGCCAGCAGCCACTTCGTACTACCAGATACGCAGTATTTT. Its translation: CASSHFVLPDTQYF.

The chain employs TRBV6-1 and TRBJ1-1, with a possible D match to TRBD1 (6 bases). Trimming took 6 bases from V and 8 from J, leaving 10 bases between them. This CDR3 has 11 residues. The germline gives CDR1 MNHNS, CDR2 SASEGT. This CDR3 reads CASSADREAFF. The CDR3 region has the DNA TGTGCCAGCAGCGCTGACAGGGAAGCTTTCTTT.

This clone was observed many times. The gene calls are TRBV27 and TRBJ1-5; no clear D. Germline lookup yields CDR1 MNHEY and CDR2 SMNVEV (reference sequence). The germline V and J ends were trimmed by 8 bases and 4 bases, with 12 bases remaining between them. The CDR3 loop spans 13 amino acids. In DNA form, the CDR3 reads TGTGCCAGCCAGGACTCCCCTAATCAGCCCCAGCATTTT. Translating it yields CASQDSPNQPQHF.

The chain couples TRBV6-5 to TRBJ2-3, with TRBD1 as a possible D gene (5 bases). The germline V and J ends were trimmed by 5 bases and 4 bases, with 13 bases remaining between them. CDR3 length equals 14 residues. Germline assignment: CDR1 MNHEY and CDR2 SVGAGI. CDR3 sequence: CASSPDREPDTQYF. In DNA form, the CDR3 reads TGTGCCAGCAGTCCCGACAGAGAGCCAGATACGCAGTATTTT.